Here is one TCR beta chain with its context. The sample belongs to a study of blood T cell repertoires in COVID-19. CDR3 length equals 15 residues. In germline, CDR1 is SGHRS, CDR2 YFSETQ. Trimming at V came to 5 bases and at J to 4 bases, leaving 8 bases not matched to a gene. Authors' data handling: Amplified reference gene primers provided the basis for estimating nucleated cell counts. The data were produced by immunoSEQ multiplex PCR, yet TCRdb's version contains in-frame clones alone and is incomplete. D and trimming were read from the DNA, whereas the V and J calls and clone size are those reported in that table. This sample yields approximately 140,000 clones, of which approximately 78% are seen a single time; roughly 15% belongs to the top ten.

The TCR originated in a human donor with acute or convalescent COVID-19. The donor label of this sample is uncertain. The chain uses TRBV5-1 and TRBJ2-2; 7 nucleotides match TRBD1. Sequencing input: peripheral blood. The DNA for the CDR3 is TGCGCCAGCAGTCGAGACGCAGGGGGCACCGGGGAGCTGTTTTTT. Translating it yields CASSRDAGGTGELFF.